Following are 24 T cell receptor beta chains from one sample sequenced in a study of cytomegalovirus exposure and HLA in healthy donors. PCR involved 60 Vbeta and 13 Jbeta primers. Sequenced by immunoSEQ multiplex PCR; TCRdb stores in-frame clones only, minus some. This sample has 110,000 or so clones, with 77% found just once. The sequenced material came from PBMCs. These receptors were collected from a man younger than 30 in good health and CMV-seropositive.

There are a few counts of this clone. J is TRBJ1-1 and V is TRBV12-5, with D maybe TRBD1 (6 bases). The CDR3 runs 16 residues. Per the germline V gene, CDR1 is LGHNT and CDR2 is FRNRAP. V was trimmed by 5 bases and J by 2 bases, leaving 18 bases between them. The CDR3 sequence: CASGLVQGNVNTEAFF. CDR3 bases: TGTGCTAGTGGTCTAGTACAGGGAAATGTAAACACTGAAGCTTTCTTT.

The chain has TRBV6-5 and TRBJ2-3; TRBD2 might be the D (7 bases). V was shortened by 5 bases and J by 7 bases, with 13 bases between the two germline ends. Germline loops: CDR1 MNHEY, CDR2 SVGAGI. This CDR3 comprises 13 residues. The CDR3 sequence is CASSAGGPNTQYF. Here the CDR3 DNA reads TGTGCCAGCAGTGCCGGGGGGCCAAATACGCAGTATTTT.

The genes are TRBV6-4 and TRBJ1-1, with D tentatively TRBD1 (6 bases). Trimming shortened V by 5 bases and J by 9 bases, and 16 bases separated the two germline ends. The CDR3 extends over 13 amino acids. CDR1 and CDR2 (germline): MRHNA, SNTAGT. The CDR3 DNA is TGTGCCAGCAGTTCCGACAGGAATGGGCAAGCTTTCTTT. Its protein is CASSSDRNGQAFF.

The chain carries TRBV6-1 and TRBJ2-7; unclear D gene. Deletions cut 1 base from V and 11 bases from J, with 9 bases between. Germline V gives CDR1 MNHNS, CDR2 SASEGT. The CDR3 consists of 11 residues. The CDR3 DNA sequence: TGTGCCAGCAGTGAAGGGCAGGCCGAGTACTTC. The encoded protein is CASSEGQAEYF.

The chain combines TRBV9 with TRBJ2-2; D is possibly TRBD2 (5 bases). V was cut by 6 bases and J by 0 bases, with 6 bases left in between. The CDR3 contains 13 residues. Germline V lookup: CDR1 SGDLS, CDR2 YYNGEE. For the CDR3, the DNA is TGTGCCAGCAAAGCGGCGAACACCGGGGAGCTGTTTTTT. Protein: CASKAANTGELFF.

The CDR3 DNA reads as TGTGCCAGTTTGAGATGGCCCCCCCCGGGGAGCTCCTACAATGAGCAGTTCTTC. This translates into CASLRWPPPGSSYNEQFF. The chain recombines TRBV19 with TRBJ2-1; D may be TRBD2 (5 bases). With 8 bases removed from V and 0 bases from J, the gap between germline ends came to 23 bases. The CDR3 runs 18 residues. The germline V gene encodes CDR1 LNHDA and CDR2 SQIVND (reference sequence). The entire variable domain, with the rest obtained from reference TRBV19 and TRBJ2-1, is as follows: DGGITQSPKYLFRKEGQNVTLSCEQNLNHDAMYWYRQDPGQGLRLIYYSQIVNDFQKGDIAEGYSVSREKKESFPLTVTSAQKNPTAFYLCASLRWPPPGSSYNEQFFGPGTRLTVL.

The chain carries TRBV4-1 and TRBJ1-4, with 7 nucleotides matching TRBD1. V lost 1 base, J lost 2 bases, and 4 bases stayed unmatched. Germline CDR1 and CDR2: MGHRA and YSYEKL. This CDR3 has 16 residues. The CDR3 sequence: CASSQVTGVTNEKLFF. The CDR3 bases are TGCGCCAGCAGCCAAGTCACAGGGGTTACTAATGAAAAACTGTTTTTT.

This clone appeared a few times. V usage is TRBV2 and J usage is TRBJ1-1; 9 bases fit TRBD1. The CDR3 loop spans 17 amino acids. After removal of 7 bases from V and 3 bases from J, the junction contained 15 bases not matched to a gene. Germline V CDR1 and CDR2: SNHLY, FYNNEI. The CDR3 coding sequence is TGTGCCAGCAAAGGGTGGGGCCGACAGGGGGAGTACACTGAAGCTTTCTTT. It translates to CASKGWGRQGEYTEAFF.

The chain employs TRBV9 and TRBJ2-1; D call uncertain. The length of the CDR3 is 13 residues. CDR1 is SGDLS, CDR2 YYNGEE, per germline. Between the trimmed V and J ends, which lost 0 bases and 8 bases, there was a span of 9 bases. The CDR3 sequence is CASSVVYRDEQFF. CDR3 nucleotides: TGTGCCAGCAGCGTAGTGTACCGCGATGAGCAGTTCTTC.

This chain connects TRBV19 to TRBJ1-4; D remains unclear. There are 14 residues in the CDR3. Trimming stripped 10 bases from V and 0 bases from J, with 12 bases between. The germline gives CDR1 LNHDA, CDR2 SQIVND (reference sequence). The CDR3 nucleotides read TGTGCCACTACGAGCCTACCAACTAATGAAAAACTGTTTTTT. Translating gives CATTSLPTNEKLFF.

The DNA of the CDR3 is TGTGCCAGCAGCTTAGAACCTGGACAGCAAGAGACCCAGTACTTC. It codes for CASSLEPGQQETQYF. The V gene is TRBV11-1, the J gene TRBJ2-5; tentative D call: TRBD1 (6 bases). V was pared by 1 base and J by 2 bases, with 11 bases between. The CDR3 loop spans 15 amino acids. Germline values: CDR1 SGHAT, CDR2 FQDESV (reference sequence). Together with reference TRBV11-1 and TRBJ2-5, the CDR3 gives the full variable domain: EAEVAQSPRYKITEKSQAVAFWCDPISGHATLYWYRQILGQGPELLVQFQDESVVDDSQLPKDRFSAERLKGVDSTLKIQPAELGDSAMYLCASSLEPGQQETQYFGPGTRLLVL.

As regards this clone: One end of the junction fails to match germline, which may point to a read error. Other nucleotide sequences from this sample produce the same CDR3. The chain is built from TRBV4-1 and TRBJ1-1, with 9 bases matching TRBD1. The CDR3 sequence is 16 residues long. Germline CDR1 reads MGHRA; CDR2 reads YSYEKL. Written as DNA, the CDR3 is TGCGCCAGCAGCCAAGGGAGGGACAGGGTGAACACTGAGGCTTTCTTT. It translates to CASSQGRDRVNTEAFF.

Only a few counts were recorded for this clone. CDR3 sequence reads: CASSLAGQLYGNTIYF. In DNA, the CDR3 is TGCGCCAGCAGCTTGGCCGGACAGCTCTATGGAAACACCATATATTTT. The rearrangement links TRBV5-1 to TRBJ1-3, with D perhaps matching TRBD1 (6 bases). This CDR3 region has 16 residues. From germline, CDR1 is SGHRS and CDR2 YFSETQ. The V gene lost 0 bases and the J gene lost 3 bases, with 13 bases spanning the gap.

CDR3 amino acids: CASSISGRTNIQYF. CDR3 DNA sequence: TGTGCCAGTAGTATATCGGGAAGGACAAACATTCAGTACTTC. This chain links TRBV19 with TRBJ2-4; TRBD2 might be the D (5 bases). V lost 2 bases and J 6 bases, leaving 11 bases between the germline ends. The CDR3 has 14 amino acids. Per the germline V gene, CDR1 is LNHDA and CDR2 is SQIVND (reference sequence).

The chain couples TRBV27 to TRBJ1-2, with 10 bases lining up with TRBD1. The CDR3 runs to 16 residues. Germline CDR1 reads MNHEY; CDR2 reads SMNVEV (reference sequence). V dropped 5 bases and J dropped 6; count of bases not matched to a gene: 12. In DNA, the CDR3 is TGTGCCAGCAGTACTACCGGGACAGGGGCTACCAATGGCTACACCTTC. Protein sequence: CASSTTGTGATNGYTF.

The rearrangement links TRBV6-5 to TRBJ2-3; TRBD1 is a possible D gene (5 bases). V shed 1 base and J shed 4 bases, with 15 bases lying between them. Germline CDR1 and CDR2: MNHEY and SVGAGI. This CDR3 has 16 residues. The CDR3 is CASSYFAGSVPDTQYF. DNA for the CDR3: TGTGCCAGCAGTTACTTCGCAGGGTCTGTACCAGATACGCAGTATTTT.

This chain connects TRBV18 to TRBJ1-2, with 11 nucleotides matching TRBD1. CDR1 and CDR2 (germline): KGHSH, LQKENI. This CDR3 comprises 15 residues. Unmatched junction bases numbered 10, after V lost 5 bases and J lost 8 bases. In DNA, the CDR3 is TGTGCCAGCTCATCGGGACAGGGGGAGTCGCGGGGCTACACCTTC. It is translated as CASSSGQGESRGYTF.

This clone occurred a few times. The chain is built from TRBV9 and TRBJ1-1, with D hard to call. Germline CDR1 reads SGDLS; CDR2 reads YYNGEE. Trimming stripped 0 bases from V and 3 bases from J, with 6 bases between. The length of the CDR3 is 13 residues. The CDR3 spells CASSVGLDTEAFF. CDR3 bases: TGTGCCAGCAGCGTAGGGCTAGACACTGAAGCTTTCTTT.

The gene calls are TRBV6-5 and TRBJ2-1; D uncertain. The CDR3 is 11 amino acids. Germline-derived CDR1 and CDR2 are MNHEY and SVGAGI. The V end lost 6 bases, the J end lost 8 bases, and 8 bases lay between the germline ends. The chain's CDR3 is CASSPRHEQFF. As DNA, the CDR3 is TGTGCCAGCAGCCCCAGGCATGAGCAGTTCTTC.

This chain joins TRBV29-1 and TRBJ2-1; TRBD2 aligns across 7 bases. V was clipped by 4 bases and J by 2 bases; unmatched bases: 11. Germline values: CDR1 SQVTM, CDR2 ANQGSEA. The CDR3 sequence is 16 residues long. The CDR3 nucleotides are TGCAGCGTTGTCCTCGGGGCGGGAGTCGCCTACAATGAGCAGTTCTTC. Protein sequence: CSVVLGAGVAYNEQFF.

This clone was observed once. V usage is TRBV7-8 and J usage is TRBJ1-5; a weak D match, TRBD1 (5 bases). V lost 4 bases and J 2 bases, leaving 18 bases between the germline ends. This CDR3 spans 17 amino acids. Germline-derived CDR1 and CDR2 are SGHVS and FQNEAQ. CDR3 DNA sequence: TGTGCCAGCAGCTCTACCTTCAGGGCTGAGGGCAATCAGCCCCAGCATTTT. Its protein product is CASSSTFRAEGNQPQHF.

This clone turned up a few times. The V and J genes are TRBV19 and TRBJ1-5, with TRBD1 matching 8 bases. The V segment lost 7 bases and the J segment 2 bases; nucleotides outside the gene matches: 4. This CDR3 is 14 amino acids long. Germline CDR1 reads LNHDA; CDR2 reads SQIVND (reference sequence). The CDR3 DNA sequence: TGTGCCAGTAAGGCGACAGGGGGCAATCAGCCCCAGCATTTT. This encodes CASKATGGNQPQHF.

As concerns this clone: At one end, the junction sequence differs from germline, possibly due to a read error. The chain couples TRBV7-2 to TRBJ2-6; D may be TRBD1 (6 bases). The germline CDR1 and CDR2 sequences are SGHTA and FQGNSA. This CDR3 spans 16 amino acids. In DNA, the CDR3 is TGTGCCAGCAGCTTAGATCCAGGGGCAGGGGCCAACGGCCTGACTTTC. Encoded protein: CASSLDPGAGANGLTF.

This clone was counted a few times. This rearrangement joins TRBV5-1 to TRBJ2-3, with 7 positions matching TRBD1. The CDR3 contains 14 residues. Germline V CDR1 and CDR2: SGHRS, YFSETQ. With V trimmed by 4 bases and J by 4 bases, 6 bases remained unmatched. CDR3 loop: CASSRRGSADTQYF. CDR3 DNA sequence: TGCGCCAGCAGCCGCAGGGGGAGCGCAGATACGCAGTATTTT.